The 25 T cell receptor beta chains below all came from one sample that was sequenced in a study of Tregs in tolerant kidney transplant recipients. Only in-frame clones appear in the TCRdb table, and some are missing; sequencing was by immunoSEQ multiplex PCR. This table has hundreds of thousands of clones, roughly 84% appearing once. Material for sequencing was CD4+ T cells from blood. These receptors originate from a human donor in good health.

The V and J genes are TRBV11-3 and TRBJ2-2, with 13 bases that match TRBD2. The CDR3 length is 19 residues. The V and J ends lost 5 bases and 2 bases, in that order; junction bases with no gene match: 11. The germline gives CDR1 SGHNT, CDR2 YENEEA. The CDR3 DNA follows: TGTGCCAGCAGCCGTCGGACTAGCGGGAGAAGCCGAAACACCGGGGAGCTGTTTTTT. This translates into CASSRRTSGRSRNTGELFF.

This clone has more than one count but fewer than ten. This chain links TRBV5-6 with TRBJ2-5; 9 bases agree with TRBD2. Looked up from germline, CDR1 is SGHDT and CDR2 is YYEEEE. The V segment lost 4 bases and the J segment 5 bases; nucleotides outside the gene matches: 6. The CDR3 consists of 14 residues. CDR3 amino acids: CASSPPSGEETQYF. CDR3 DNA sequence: TGTGCCAGCAGCCCCCCTAGCGGGGAGGAGACCCAGTACTTC.

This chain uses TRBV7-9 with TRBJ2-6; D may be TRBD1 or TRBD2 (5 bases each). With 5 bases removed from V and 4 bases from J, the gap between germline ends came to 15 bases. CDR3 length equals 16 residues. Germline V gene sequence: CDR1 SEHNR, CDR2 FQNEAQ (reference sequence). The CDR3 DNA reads TGTGCCAGCAGCACGAGGGTAGGGGTCGGGGCCAACGTCCTGACTTTC. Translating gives CASSTRVGVGANVLTF.

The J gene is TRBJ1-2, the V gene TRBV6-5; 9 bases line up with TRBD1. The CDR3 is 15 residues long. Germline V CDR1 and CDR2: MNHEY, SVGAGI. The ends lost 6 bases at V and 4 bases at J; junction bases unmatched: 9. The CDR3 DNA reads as TGTGCCAGCAGAATAGACAGGGGGTCGAGCTATGGCTACACCTTC. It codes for CASRIDRGSSYGYTF.

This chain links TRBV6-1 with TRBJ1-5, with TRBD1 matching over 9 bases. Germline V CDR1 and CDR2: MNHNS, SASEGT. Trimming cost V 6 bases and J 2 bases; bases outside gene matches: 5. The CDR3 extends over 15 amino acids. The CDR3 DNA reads TGTGCCAGCAGCTTGGACAGGGGCGGCAATCAGCCCCAGCATTTT. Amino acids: CASSLDRGGNQPQHF.

The CDR3 sequence is CASSLGIISSYEQYF. As DNA, the CDR3 is TGCGCCAGCAGCTTGGGGATTATTAGCTCCTACGAGCAGTACTTC. This chain uses TRBV5-1 with TRBJ2-7; D not certain. The CDR3 sequence is 15 residues long. The V and J ends lost 0 bases and 0 bases respectively, with 10 bases between them. CDR1 SGHRS and CDR2 YFSETQ come from the germline V gene.

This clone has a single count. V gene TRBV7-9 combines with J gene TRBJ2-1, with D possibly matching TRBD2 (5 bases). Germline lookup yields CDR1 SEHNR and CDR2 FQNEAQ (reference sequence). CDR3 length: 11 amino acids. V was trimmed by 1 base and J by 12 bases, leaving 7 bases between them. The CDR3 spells CASSLEGGQFF. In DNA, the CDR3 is TGTGCCAGCAGCTTAGAAGGAGGGCAGTTCTTC.

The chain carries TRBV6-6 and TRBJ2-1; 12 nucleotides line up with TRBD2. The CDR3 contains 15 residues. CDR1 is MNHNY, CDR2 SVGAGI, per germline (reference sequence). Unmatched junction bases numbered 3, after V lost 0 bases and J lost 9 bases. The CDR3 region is CASSYSTSGGLEQFF. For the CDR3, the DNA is TGTGCCAGCAGTTACTCGACTAGCGGGGGCCTTGAGCAGTTCTTC.

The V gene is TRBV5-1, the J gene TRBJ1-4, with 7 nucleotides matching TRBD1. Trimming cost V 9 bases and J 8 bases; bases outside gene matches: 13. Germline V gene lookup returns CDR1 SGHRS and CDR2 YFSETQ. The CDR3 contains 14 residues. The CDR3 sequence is CAKSLGTAEEKLFF. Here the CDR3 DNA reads TGCGCCAAATCCCTAGGGACAGCGGAGGAAAAACTGTTTTTT.

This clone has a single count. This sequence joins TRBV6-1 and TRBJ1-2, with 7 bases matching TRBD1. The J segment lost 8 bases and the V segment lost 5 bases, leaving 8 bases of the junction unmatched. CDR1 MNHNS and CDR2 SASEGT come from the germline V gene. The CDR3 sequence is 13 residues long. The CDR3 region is CASSRQGTMGYTF. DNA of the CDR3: TGTGCCAGCAGTCGACAGGGAACTATGGGCTACACCTTC.

CDR3 region: CASSPPRDRTDTQYF. CDR3 DNA: TGTGCCAGCTCACCACCGCGGGACCGCACAGATACGCAGTATTTT. This rearrangement joins TRBV18 to TRBJ2-3, with a tentative D call TRBD2 (6 bases). V was trimmed by 0 bases and J by 1 base, leaving 8 bases between them. Germline values: CDR1 KGHSH, CDR2 LQKENI. The CDR3 covers 15 residues.

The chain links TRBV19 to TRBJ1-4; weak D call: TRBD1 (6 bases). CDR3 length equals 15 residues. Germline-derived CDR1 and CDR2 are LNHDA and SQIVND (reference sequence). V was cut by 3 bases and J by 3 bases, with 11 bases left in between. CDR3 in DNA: TGTGCCAGTAGTATCTTGACAGGCGCTAATGAAAAACTGTTTTTT. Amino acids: CASSILTGANEKLFF.

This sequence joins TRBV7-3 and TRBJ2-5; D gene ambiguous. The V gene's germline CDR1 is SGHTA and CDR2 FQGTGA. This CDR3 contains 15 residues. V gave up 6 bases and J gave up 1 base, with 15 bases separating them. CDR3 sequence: CASSSQPGLQETQYF. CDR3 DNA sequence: TGTGCCAGCAGTTCACAGCCGGGCCTCCAAGAGACCCAGTACTTC.

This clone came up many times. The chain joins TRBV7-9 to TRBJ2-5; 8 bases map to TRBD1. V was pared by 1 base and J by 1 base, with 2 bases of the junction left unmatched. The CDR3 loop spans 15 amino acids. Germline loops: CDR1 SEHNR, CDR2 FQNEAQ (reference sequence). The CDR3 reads CASSLGQGPQETQYF. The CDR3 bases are TGTGCCAGCAGCTTAGGACAGGGGCCCCAAGAGACCCAGTACTTC.

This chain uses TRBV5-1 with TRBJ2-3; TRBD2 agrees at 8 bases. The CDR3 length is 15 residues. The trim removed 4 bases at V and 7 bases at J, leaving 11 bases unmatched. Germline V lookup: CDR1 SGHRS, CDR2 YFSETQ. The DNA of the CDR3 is TGCGCCAGCAGCAGCGGGGGCGAGGGGAGATATACGCAGTATTTT. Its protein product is CASSSGGEGRYTQYF. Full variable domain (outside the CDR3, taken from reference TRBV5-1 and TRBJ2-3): KAGVTQTPRYLIKTRGQQVTLSCSPISGHRSVSWYQQTPGQGLQFLFEYFSETQRNKGNFPGRFSGRQFSNSRSEMNVSTLELGDSALYLCASSSGGEGRYTQYFGPGTRLTVL.

The CDR3 region has the DNA TGCGCCAGCAGCCTCCCGCAGGGGGCTAATGACGAGCAGTACTTC. Translation: CASSLPQGANDEQYF. The gene calls are TRBV5-1 and TRBJ2-7; 8 nucleotides line up with TRBD1. Looked up from germline, CDR1 is SGHRS and CDR2 is YFSETQ. The V gene end was trimmed by 4 bases and the J gene end by 5 bases; junction bases not matched to a gene: 11. The CDR3 runs to 15 residues. Full variable domain (remainder filled in from reference TRBV5-1 and TRBJ2-7): KAGVTQTPRYLIKTRGQQVTLSCSPISGHRSVSWYQQTPGQGLQFLFEYFSETQRNKGNFPGRFSGRQFSNSRSEMNVSTLELGDSALYLCASSLPQGANDEQYFGPGTRLTVT.

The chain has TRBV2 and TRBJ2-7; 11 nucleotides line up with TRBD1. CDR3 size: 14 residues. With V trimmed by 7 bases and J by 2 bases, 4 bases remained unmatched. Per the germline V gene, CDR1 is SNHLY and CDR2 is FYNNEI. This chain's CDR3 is CASNGQGATYEQYF. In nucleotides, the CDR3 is TGTGCCAGCAACGGACAGGGGGCGACCTACGAGCAGTACTTC.

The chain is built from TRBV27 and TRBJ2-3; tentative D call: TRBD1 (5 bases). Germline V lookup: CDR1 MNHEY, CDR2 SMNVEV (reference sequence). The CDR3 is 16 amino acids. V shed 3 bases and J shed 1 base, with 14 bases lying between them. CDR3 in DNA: TGTGCCAGCAGTTTTGGTCGTCAGGGTGGCACAGATACGCAGTATTTT. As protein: CASSFGRQGGTDTQYF.

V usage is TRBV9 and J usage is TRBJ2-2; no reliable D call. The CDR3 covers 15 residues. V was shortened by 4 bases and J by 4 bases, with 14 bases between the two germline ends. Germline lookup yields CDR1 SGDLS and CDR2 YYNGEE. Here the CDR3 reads CASSSSGVFTGELFF. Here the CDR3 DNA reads TGTGCCAGCAGCTCGAGTGGCGTCTTCACCGGGGAGCTGTTTTTT.

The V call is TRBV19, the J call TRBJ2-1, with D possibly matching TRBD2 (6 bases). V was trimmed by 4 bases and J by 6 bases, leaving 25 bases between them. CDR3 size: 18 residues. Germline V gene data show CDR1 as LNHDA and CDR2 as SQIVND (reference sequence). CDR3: CASSRPPWEAHRFNEQFF. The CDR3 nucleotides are TGTGCCAGTAGTAGACCCCCCTGGGAGGCACACAGGTTCAATGAGCAGTTCTTC.

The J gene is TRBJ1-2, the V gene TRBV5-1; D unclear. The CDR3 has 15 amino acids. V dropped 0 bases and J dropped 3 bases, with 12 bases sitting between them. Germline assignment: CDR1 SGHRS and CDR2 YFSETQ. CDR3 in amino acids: CASSLVVAGHYGYTF. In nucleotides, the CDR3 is TGCGCCAGCAGCTTGGTTGTAGCGGGTCACTATGGCTACACCTTC.

The CDR3: CAWSWGATNEKLFF. The DNA for the CDR3 is TGTGCCTGGAGTTGGGGGGCAACTAATGAAAAACTGTTTTTT. The chain combines TRBV30 with TRBJ1-4; tentatively, D is TRBD1 (5 bases). With 2 bases removed from V and 0 bases from J, the gap between germline ends came to 7 bases. Germline CDR1 is GTSNPN and CDR2 is SVGIG (reference sequence). This CDR3 contains 14 residues.

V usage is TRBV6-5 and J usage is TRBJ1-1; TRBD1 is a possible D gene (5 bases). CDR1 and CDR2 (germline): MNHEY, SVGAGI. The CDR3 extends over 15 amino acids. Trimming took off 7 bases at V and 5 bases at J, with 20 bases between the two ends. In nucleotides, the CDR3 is TGTGCCAGCAAAACGGCAGGGTATCTCCCTACTGAAGCTTTCTTT. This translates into CASKTAGYLPTEAFF.

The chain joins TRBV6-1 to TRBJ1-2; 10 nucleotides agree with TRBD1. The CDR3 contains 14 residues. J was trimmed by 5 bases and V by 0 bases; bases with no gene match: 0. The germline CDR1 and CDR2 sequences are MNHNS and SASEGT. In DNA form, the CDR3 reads TGTGCCAGCAGTGAAGCGGACAGGGGGTATGGCTACACCTTC. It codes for CASSEADRGYGYTF.

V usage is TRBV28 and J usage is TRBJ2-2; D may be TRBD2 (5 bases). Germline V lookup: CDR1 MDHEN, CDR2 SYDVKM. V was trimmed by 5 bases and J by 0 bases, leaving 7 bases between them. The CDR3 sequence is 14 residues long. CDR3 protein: CASSSGPNTGELFF. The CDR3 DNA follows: TGTGCCAGCAGTAGCGGACCGAACACCGGGGAGCTGTTTTTT.